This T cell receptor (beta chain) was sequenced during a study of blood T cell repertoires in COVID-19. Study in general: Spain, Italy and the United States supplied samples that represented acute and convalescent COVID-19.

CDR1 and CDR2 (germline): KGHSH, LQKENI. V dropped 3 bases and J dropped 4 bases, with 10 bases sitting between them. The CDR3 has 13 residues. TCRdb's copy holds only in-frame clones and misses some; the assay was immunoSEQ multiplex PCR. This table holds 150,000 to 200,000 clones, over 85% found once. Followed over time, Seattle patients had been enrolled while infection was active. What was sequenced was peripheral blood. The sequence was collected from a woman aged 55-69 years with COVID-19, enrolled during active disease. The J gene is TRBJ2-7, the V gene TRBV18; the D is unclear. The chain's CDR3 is CASSPSTLYEQYF. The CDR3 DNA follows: TGTGCCAGCTCACCTTCGACACTTTACGAGCAGTACTTC.